Described below is a single T cell receptor beta chain sequence and its context. The target antigen is unknown. These data belong to a study of cytomegalovirus exposure and HLA in healthy donors. About the research overall: There were under 130 million unique TCR beta sequences, drawn from about 180 million T cells, in an earlier analysis. Out of around 360 genotyped donors, 81% belonged to the Caucasian-associated ancestry cluster. General study results and limits: Sequences of the TCR beta chain were said to predict the HLA-A and HLA-B alleles of most subjects accurately.

V was pared by 1 base and J by 4 bases, with 17 bases between. CDR3 size: 16 residues. The germline V gene has CDR1 SGHNT and CDR2 YYREEE (reference sequence). The PCR made use of 60 Vbeta and 13 Jbeta primers. Measured with immunoSEQ multiplex PCR; TCRdb has only the in-frame clones, and not every one. The sample lists around 150,000 clones, about 80% seen once, with roughly 1.4% in the top ten. The V and J genes are TRBV5-4 and TRBJ1-1; TRBD1 is a possible D gene (6 bases). This TCR derives from a man younger than 45 in good health and CMV-seropositive. Material for sequencing was PBMCs. The DNA for the CDR3 is TGTGCCAGCAGCTTGTTTCTGGGGGCTAGGGGCACTGAAGCTTTCTTT. Protein: CASSLFLGARGTEAFF.